The 25 T cell receptor beta chains given below trace back to one sample, sequenced in a study of blood T cells in healthy people across ages. Combining a sample-barcoded 5' primer with a J-beta primer mix, a second PCR ran for about 7 to 12 cycles. From the 5' RACE reads, TCRdb called clonotypes with MiXCR, one entry per CDR3 protein. The sample records 1.5 million to 2 million distinct CDR3 sequences, 25% to 30% being singletons. The specimen sequenced was blood. These receptor sequences come from a woman aged 25 to 39 in good health.

Worth noting for this clonotype: A much larger clonotype is one base distant, so this may be a read error. The chain joins TRBV29-1 to TRBJ2-1; 11 bases are shared with TRBD1. With V trimmed by 4 bases and J by 1 base, 3 bases remained unmatched. CDR1 SQVTM and CDR2 ANQGSEA come from the germline V gene. The CDR3 spans 15 residues. The CDR3 region is CSVGTGGLSYNEQFF. The CDR3 DNA sequence: TGCAGCGTTGGGACAGGGGGCCTTTCCTACAATGAGCAGTTCTTC.

There are a few counts of this clonotype. The chain recombines TRBV6-1 with TRBJ2-1; weak D call: TRBD1 (7 bases). Trimming left V 6 bases short and J 4 bases short, with 16 bases between. CDR3 length: 15 residues. Germline CDR1 is MNHNS and CDR2 is SASEGT. The CDR3 DNA sequence: TGTGCCAGCAGGGAGGGACAGCAATCTTACAATGAGCAGTTCTTC. It specifies CASREGQQSYNEQFF.

Regarding this clonotype: This may come from a read error, since a much larger clone is one base off. This chain connects TRBV12-3 or TRBV12-4 to TRBJ2-6; possibly TRBD2 for D (6 bases). CDR3 length: 17 residues. This CDR3 reads CASTPSGAGNGTNVLTF. The CDR3 DNA sequence: TGTGCCAGCACCCCTTCGGGAGCAGGGAATGGGACCAACGTCCTGACTTTC.

This clonotype was counted between two and nine times. This chain uses TRBV10-3 with TRBJ2-5; 9 bases map to TRBD2. The CDR3 consists of 17 residues. In germline, CDR1 is ENHRY, CDR2 SYGVKD. The V segment lost 0 bases and the J segment 1 base; nucleotides outside the gene matches: 6. The CDR3 region is CAISESFSSGTQETQYF. The CDR3 coding sequence is TGTGCCATCAGTGAGTCTTTTTCTAGCGGGACCCAAGAGACCCAGTACTTC.

The sample holds many counts of this clonotype. The chain is built from TRBV12-3 or TRBV12-4 and TRBJ1-2; 7 positions agree with TRBD1. The CDR3 runs 15 residues. The V and J ends lost 5 bases and 8 bases, in that order; junction bases with no gene match: 14. Here the CDR3 DNA reads TGTGCCAGCAGTCCCCGGACAGGTCCGGGGTTAGGCTACACCTTC. This translates into CASSPRTGPGLGYTF.

This clonotype was detected only a few times. The chain carries TRBV10-1 and TRBJ2-7; no reliable D call. Germline loops: CDR1 WNHNN, CDR2 SYGVQD (reference sequence). V was pared by 6 bases and J by 0 bases, with 18 bases between. This CDR3 is 16 amino acids long. The CDR3 DNA reads TGCGCCAGCAGATTATTGCGGTGGCCGACCTCCTACGAGCAGTACTTC. Its translation is CASRLLRWPTSYEQYF.

The chain employs TRBV15 and TRBJ2-2; TRBD2 might be the D (6 bases). V was clipped by 1 base and J by 5 bases, with 14 bases between them. The CDR3 spans 16 residues. Germline V CDR1 and CDR2: LNHNV, YYDKDF (reference sequence). The DNA for the CDR3 is TGTGCCACCAGCAGAGTTCCAGCGGGTACAACCGGGGAGCTGTTTTTT. This encodes CATSRVPAGTTGELFF.

The chain employs TRBV6-1 and TRBJ1-5; TRBD1 aligns across 9 bases. CDR1 is MNHNS and CDR2 is SASEGT in the germline V gene. This CDR3 spans 16 amino acids. The V and J ends lost 0 bases and 6 bases, in that order; junction bases with no gene match: 6. CDR3 nucleotide sequence: TGTGCCAGCAGTGAAGCATGGACAGGGGCTGGTCAGCCCCAGCATTTT. Its translation is CASSEAWTGAGQPQHF.

This clonotype was seen a handful of times. The CDR3: CASSSPGLAGLEQYF. In nucleotides, the CDR3 is TGTGCCAGCTCGTCACCGGGACTAGCGGGGCTCGAGCAGTACTTC. This chain connects TRBV18 to TRBJ2-7, with 13 bases aligning to TRBD2. Germline V gene data show CDR1 as KGHSH and CDR2 as LQKENI. Losses at the gene ends were 6 bases for V and 6 bases for J; bases not matched to a gene: 8. There are 15 residues in the CDR3. Variable domain in full (rest from reference TRBV18 and TRBJ2-7): NAGVMQNPRHLVRRRGQEARLRCSPMKGHSHVYWYRQLPEEGLKFMVYLQKENIIDESGMPKERFSAEFPKEGPSILRIQQVVRGDSAAYFCASSSPGLAGLEQYFGPGTRLTVT.

This clonotype was seen ten or more times. The junction departs from the called germline gene at one end, perhaps through a read error. CDR3 loop: CASSLADGRSYNDQFF. The CDR3 DNA sequence: TGTGCCAGCAGCTTGGCCGATGGAAGGAGTTACAATGATCAGTTCTTC. The chain uses TRBV5-4 and TRBJ2-1, with no clear D. CDR1 SGHNT and CDR2 YYREEE come from the germline V gene (reference sequence). CDR3 length equals 16 residues.

This rearrangement joins TRBV27 to TRBJ2-3; tentatively, D is TRBD1 (6 bases). Germline assignment: CDR1 MNHEY and CDR2 SMNVEV (reference sequence). V was cut by 6 bases and J by 1 base, with 17 bases left in between. This CDR3 spans 16 amino acids. The CDR3 nucleotides read TGTGCCAGCAGAATCACAGGGTGGGGCGGCACAGATACGCAGTATTTT. Translated: CASRITGWGGTDTQYF.

This clonotype showed up just a few times. The chain couples TRBV28 to TRBJ1-4; 8 nucleotides agree with TRBD1. Germline values: CDR1 MDHEN, CDR2 SYDVKM. The CDR3 has 17 amino acids. The V gene end was trimmed by 4 bases and the J gene end by 6 bases; junction bases not matched to a gene: 13. The CDR3 sequence: CASSSHLRDRPHEKLFF. The CDR3 coding sequence is TGTGCCAGCAGTTCACACCTCCGGGACAGGCCCCATGAAAAACTGTTTTTT.

This clonotype showed up just a few times. The chain combines TRBV2 with TRBJ2-7; 7 positions agree with TRBD1. Germline lookup yields CDR1 SNHLY and CDR2 FYNNEI. The V gene end was trimmed by 7 bases and the J gene end by 0 bases; junction bases not matched to a gene: 15. This CDR3 contains 17 residues. The CDR3 sequence: CASTPAPGTATSYEQYF. CDR3 coding DNA: TGTGCCAGCACCCCGGCCCCTGGGACAGCCACCTCCTACGAGCAGTACTTC.

V and J are TRBV11-2 and TRBJ1-1; TRBD1 might be the D (5 bases). The V gene lost 3 bases and the J gene lost 6 bases, with 11 bases spanning the gap. The V gene's germline CDR1 is SGHAT and CDR2 FQNNGV. This CDR3 contains 13 residues. The CDR3, as DNA: TGTGCCAGCAGCTTGAAGCGGGGGGCTGAAGCTTTCTTT. Encoded protein: CASSLKRGAEAFF. The whole variable domain, filled in from reference TRBV11-2 and TRBJ1-1, reads EAGVAQSPRYKIIEKRQSVAFWCNPISGHATLYWYQQILGQGPKLLIQFQNNGVVDDSQLPKDRFSAERLKGVDSTLKIQPAKLEDSAVYLCASSLKRGAEAFFGQGTRLTVV.

This clonotype occurred many times. The chain's CDR3 is CASSLSGNGYYEQYF. The DNA of the CDR3 is TGTGCCAGCAGTTTAAGTGGTAACGGATACTACGAGCAGTACTTC. V gene TRBV12-3 or TRBV12-4 combines with J gene TRBJ2-7; no reliable D call. V was pared by 2 bases and J by 3 bases, with 14 bases between. The CDR3 extends over 15 amino acids.

This chain uses TRBV4-1 with TRBJ2-5; D perhaps matches TRBD2 (6 bases). Germline assignment: CDR1 MGHRA and CDR2 YSYEKL. The CDR3 length is 16 residues. Trimming pared 1 base from V and 1 base from J, leaving 13 bases between. CDR3 residues: CASSQGARDSQETQYF. In nucleotides, the CDR3 is TGCGCCAGCAGCCAAGGAGCTCGGGACTCCCAAGAGACCCAGTACTTC.

This clonotype was seen a handful of times. The gene calls are TRBV5-5 and TRBJ1-4; D perhaps matches TRBD1 (6 bases). CDR3 length: 16 residues. Germline CDR1 reads SGHKS; CDR2 reads YYEKEE (reference sequence). V was trimmed by 2 bases and J by 8 bases, leaving 19 bases between them. In DNA form, the CDR3 reads TGTGCCAGCAGCTTTAACCCGACAGGTTCGTTAGAAAAACTGTTTTTT. It encodes CASSFNPTGSLEKLFF. The complete variable domain, with remaining parts taken from reference TRBV5-5 and TRBJ1-4, reads DAGVTQSPTHLIKTRGQQVTLRCSPISGHKSVSWYQQVLGQGPQFIFQYYEKEERGRGNFPDRFSARQFPNYSSELNVNALLLGDSALYLCASSFNPTGSLEKLFFGSGTQLSVL.

This clonotype was recorded a few times. The CDR3 nucleotides read TGTGCCAGCAGTTCAGCTACCGGGACACCTTACAATGAGCAGTACTTC. Its protein product is CASSSATGTPYNEQYF. The chain is built from TRBV12-3 or TRBV12-4 and TRBJ2-1; maybe TRBD1 (6 bases). The DNA end is a closer match to TRBJ2-7, so the J assignment may be wrong. This CDR3 region has 16 residues.

On this clonotype itself: A much more abundant neighbour one base away suggests this may be a read error. The J gene is TRBJ2-5, the V gene TRBV13, with TRBD1 matching 9 bases. The J call is in doubt because the DNA end fits TRBJ2-7 better. In germline, CDR1 is PRHDT, CDR2 FYEKMQ (reference sequence). The CDR3 contains 15 residues. CDR3 residues: CAGSLGTGGIYEQYF. In DNA form, the CDR3 reads TGTGCCGGCAGCTTGGGAACAGGGGGCATTTACGAGCAGTACTTC.

About this clonotype itself: A clone one base away is much larger, so this may be a read error. The chain links TRBV28 to TRBJ2-1, with D unclear. The length of the CDR3 is 16 residues. Per germline, CDR1 MDHEN and CDR2 SYDVKM. Trimming removed 6 bases from V and 10 bases from J, with 25 bases in between. This chain's CDR3 is CASSDRRDLGSYEQFF. CDR3 nucleotide sequence: TGTGCCAGCAGCGACCGACGCGATTTGGGTTCCTACGAGCAGTTCTTC.

The chain has TRBV7-3 and TRBJ2-3; D uncertain. This CDR3 has 15 residues. V shed 4 bases and J shed 0 bases, with 11 bases lying between them. Looked up from germline, CDR1 is SGHTA and CDR2 is FQGTGA. This CDR3 is CASSSTVTSTDTQYF. CDR3 nucleotides: TGTGCCAGCAGCTCGACGGTGACTAGCACAGATACGCAGTATTTT.

The count of this clonotype is one. The V and J genes are TRBV10-3 and TRBJ2-4; TRBD2 might be the D (6 bases). CDR1 is ENHRY and CDR2 is SYGVKD in the germline V gene. Between the trimmed V and J ends, which lost 8 bases and 13 bases, there was a span of 15 bases. The CDR3 length is 11 residues. The chain's CDR3 is CAIGGKGRQYF. CDR3 DNA: TGTGCCATCGGGGGGAAAGGCCGGCAGTACTTC.

V usage is TRBV6-4 and J usage is TRBJ2-3; 7 positions agree with TRBD2. The CDR3 has 15 residues. V gave up 0 bases and J gave up 6 bases; unmatched junction bases: 6. Germline V gene sequence: CDR1 MRHNA, CDR2 SNTAGT. The CDR3 DNA is TGTGCCAGCAGTGACTCGGGAGGGAGTTCGGATACGCAGTATTTT. As protein: CASSDSGGSSDTQYF.

This clonotype was observed many times. This chain links TRBV5-1 with TRBJ2-7; no clear D. The CDR3 totals 14 residues. Germline CDR1 reads SGHRS; CDR2 reads YFSETQ. V was cut by 0 bases and J by 0 bases, with 7 bases left in between. In nucleotides, the CDR3 is TGCGCCAGCAGCTTGGAAAGGAGCTCCTACGAGCAGTACTTC. Amino acids: CASSLERSSYEQYF. The full variable domain, rest sourced from reference TRBV5-1 and TRBJ2-7, is KAGVTQTPRYLIKTRGQQVTLSCSPISGHRSVSWYQQTPGQGLQFLFEYFSETQRNKGNFPGRFSGRQFSNSRSEMNVSTLELGDSALYLCASSLERSSYEQYFGPGTRLTVT.

This chain uses TRBV19 with TRBJ1-5, with D unclear. CDR3 length: 13 residues. The V gene's germline CDR1 is LNHDA and CDR2 SQIVND (reference sequence). V gave up 5 bases and J gave up 3 bases, with 8 bases separating them. The CDR3 sequence: CASSSTYNQPQHF. For the CDR3, the DNA is TGTGCCAGTAGTTCGACATACAATCAGCCCCAGCATTTT.